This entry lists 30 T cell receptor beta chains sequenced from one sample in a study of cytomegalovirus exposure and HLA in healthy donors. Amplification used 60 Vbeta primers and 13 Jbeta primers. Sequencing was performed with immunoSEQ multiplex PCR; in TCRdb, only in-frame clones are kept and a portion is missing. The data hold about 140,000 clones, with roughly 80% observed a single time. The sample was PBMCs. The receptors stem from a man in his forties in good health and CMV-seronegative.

CDR3 sequence (DNA): TGTGCCTGGGACGAAACGGGGAACACTGAAGCTTTCTTT. Encoded protein: CAWDETGNTEAFF. The chain couples TRBV30 to TRBJ1-1; D is ambiguous. CDR3 length equals 13 residues. V lost 5 bases and J lost 1, with 11 bases in between. The germline CDR1 and CDR2 sequences are GTSNPN and SVGIG (reference sequence).

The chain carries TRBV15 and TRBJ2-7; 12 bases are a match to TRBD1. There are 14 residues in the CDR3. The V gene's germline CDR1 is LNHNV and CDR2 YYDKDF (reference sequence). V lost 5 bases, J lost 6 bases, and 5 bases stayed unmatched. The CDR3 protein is CATSGDRGRPEQYF. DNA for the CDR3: TGTGCCACCAGCGGGGACAGGGGGCGCCCCGAGCAGTACTTC.

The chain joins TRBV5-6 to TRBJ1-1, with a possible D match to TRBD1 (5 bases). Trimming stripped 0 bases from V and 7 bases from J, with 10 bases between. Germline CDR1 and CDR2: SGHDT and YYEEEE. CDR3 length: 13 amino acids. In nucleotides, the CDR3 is TGTGCCAGCAGCTTGGAGGGGCGCATTGAAGCTTTCTTT. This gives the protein CASSLEGRIEAFF.

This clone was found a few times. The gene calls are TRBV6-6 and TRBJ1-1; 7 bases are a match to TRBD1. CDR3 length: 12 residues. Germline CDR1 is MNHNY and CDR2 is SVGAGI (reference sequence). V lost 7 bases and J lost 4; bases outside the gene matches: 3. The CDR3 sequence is CASTRQGTEAFF. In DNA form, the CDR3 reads TGTGCCAGCACCCGACAGGGCACTGAAGCTTTCTTT.

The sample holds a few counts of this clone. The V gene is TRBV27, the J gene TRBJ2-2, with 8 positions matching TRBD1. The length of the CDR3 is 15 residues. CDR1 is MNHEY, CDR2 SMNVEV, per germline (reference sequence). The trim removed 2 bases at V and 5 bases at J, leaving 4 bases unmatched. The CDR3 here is CASSLRQGSTGELFF. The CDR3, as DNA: TGTGCCAGCAGTTTACGACAGGGGAGTACCGGGGAGCTGTTTTTT.

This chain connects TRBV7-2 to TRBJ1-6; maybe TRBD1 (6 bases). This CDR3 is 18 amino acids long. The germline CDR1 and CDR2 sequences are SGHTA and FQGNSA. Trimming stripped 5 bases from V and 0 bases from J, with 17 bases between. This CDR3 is CASSIYRETSSYNSPLHF. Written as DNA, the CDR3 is TGTGCCAGCAGCATCTACAGGGAAACTAGCTCCTATAATTCACCCCTCCACTTT.

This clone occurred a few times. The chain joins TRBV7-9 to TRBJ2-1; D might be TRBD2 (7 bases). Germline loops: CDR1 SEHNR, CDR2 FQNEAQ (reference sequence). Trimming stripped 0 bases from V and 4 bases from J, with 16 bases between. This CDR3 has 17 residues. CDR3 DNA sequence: TGTGCCAGCAGCTTAGCGGTGGAAAGGGGGGGATACAATGAGCAGTTCTTC. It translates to CASSLAVERGGYNEQFF.

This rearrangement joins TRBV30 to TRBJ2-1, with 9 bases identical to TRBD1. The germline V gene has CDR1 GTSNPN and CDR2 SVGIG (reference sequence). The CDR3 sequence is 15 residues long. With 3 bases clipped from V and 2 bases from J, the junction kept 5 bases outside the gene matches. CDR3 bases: TGTGCCTGGAGCGCTGGACAGGGGCCCTACAATGAGCAGTTCTTC. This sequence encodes CAWSAGQGPYNEQFF.

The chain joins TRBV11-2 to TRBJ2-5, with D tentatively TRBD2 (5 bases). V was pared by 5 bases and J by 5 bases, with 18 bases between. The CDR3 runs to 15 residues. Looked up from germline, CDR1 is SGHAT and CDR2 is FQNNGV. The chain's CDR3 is CASSPEGSYGETQYF. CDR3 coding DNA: TGTGCCAGCAGCCCCGAGGGAAGCTACGGGGAGACCCAGTACTTC.

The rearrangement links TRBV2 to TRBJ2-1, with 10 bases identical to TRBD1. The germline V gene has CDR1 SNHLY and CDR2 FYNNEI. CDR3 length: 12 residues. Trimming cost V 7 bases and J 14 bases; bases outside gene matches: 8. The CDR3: CASTPDRGWEFF. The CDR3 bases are TGTGCCAGCACCCCGGACAGGGGGTGGGAGTTCTTC.

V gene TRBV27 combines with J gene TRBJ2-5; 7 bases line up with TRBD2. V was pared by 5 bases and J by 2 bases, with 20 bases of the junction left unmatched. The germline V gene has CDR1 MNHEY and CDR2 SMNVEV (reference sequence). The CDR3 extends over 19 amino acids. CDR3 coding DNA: TGTGCCAGCAGTCCTTACATTTACTTAAGCGGGGACCTTCAAGAGACCCAGTACTTC. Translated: CASSPYIYLSGDLQETQYF.

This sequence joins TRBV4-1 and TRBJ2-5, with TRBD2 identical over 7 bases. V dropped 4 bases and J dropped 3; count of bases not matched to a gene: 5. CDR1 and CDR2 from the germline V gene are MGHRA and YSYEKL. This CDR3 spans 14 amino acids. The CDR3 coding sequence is TGCGCCAGCAGCCCGGGACTACCCAAAGAGACCCAGTACTTC. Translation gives CASSPGLPKETQYF.

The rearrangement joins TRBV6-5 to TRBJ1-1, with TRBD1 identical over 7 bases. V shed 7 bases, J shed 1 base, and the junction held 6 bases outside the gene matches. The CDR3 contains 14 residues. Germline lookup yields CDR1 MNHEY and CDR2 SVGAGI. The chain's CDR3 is CASIDRASNTEAFF. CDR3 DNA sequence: TGTGCCAGCATAGACAGGGCTTCGAACACTGAAGCTTTCTTT.

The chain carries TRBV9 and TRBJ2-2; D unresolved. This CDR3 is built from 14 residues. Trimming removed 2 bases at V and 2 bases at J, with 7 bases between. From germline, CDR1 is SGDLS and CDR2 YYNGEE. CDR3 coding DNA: TGTGCCAGCAGCGTTACAGTTAACACCGGGGAGCTGTTTTTT. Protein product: CASSVTVNTGELFF.

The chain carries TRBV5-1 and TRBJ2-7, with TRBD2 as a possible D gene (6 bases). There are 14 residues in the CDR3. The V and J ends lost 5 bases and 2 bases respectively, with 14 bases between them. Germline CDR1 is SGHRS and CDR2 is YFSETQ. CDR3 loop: CASRVGLPAYEQYF. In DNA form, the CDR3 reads TGCGCCAGCAGGGTTGGACTACCTGCCTACGAGCAGTACTTC.

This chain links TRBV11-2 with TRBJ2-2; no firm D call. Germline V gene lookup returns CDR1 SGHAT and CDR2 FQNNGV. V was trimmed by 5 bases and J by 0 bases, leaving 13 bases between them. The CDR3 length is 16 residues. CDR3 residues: CASSQTQVANTGELFF. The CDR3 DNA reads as TGTGCCAGCAGCCAGACCCAGGTAGCGAACACCGGGGAGCTGTTTTTT.

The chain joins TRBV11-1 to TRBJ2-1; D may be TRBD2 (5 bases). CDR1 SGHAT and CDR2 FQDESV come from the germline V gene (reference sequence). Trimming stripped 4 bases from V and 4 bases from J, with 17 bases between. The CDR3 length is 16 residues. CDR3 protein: CASSSARVNLYNEQFF. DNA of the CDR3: TGTGCCAGCAGCTCCGCGCGGGTAAACCTTTACAATGAGCAGTTCTTC.

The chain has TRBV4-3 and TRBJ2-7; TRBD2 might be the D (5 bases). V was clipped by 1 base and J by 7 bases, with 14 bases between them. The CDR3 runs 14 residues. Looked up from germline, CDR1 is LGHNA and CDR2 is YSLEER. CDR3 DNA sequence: TGCGCCAGCAGCCAAGGAGCAGGTCCGGGGGAGCAGTACTTC. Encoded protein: CASSQGAGPGEQYF.

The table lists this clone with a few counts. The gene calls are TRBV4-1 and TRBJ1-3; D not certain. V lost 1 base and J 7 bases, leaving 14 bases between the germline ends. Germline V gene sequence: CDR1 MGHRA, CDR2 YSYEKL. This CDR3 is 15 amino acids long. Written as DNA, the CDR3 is TGCGCCAGCAGCCAAGGAGAAGGGAGTCTGAACACCATATATTTT. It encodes CASSQGEGSLNTIYF.

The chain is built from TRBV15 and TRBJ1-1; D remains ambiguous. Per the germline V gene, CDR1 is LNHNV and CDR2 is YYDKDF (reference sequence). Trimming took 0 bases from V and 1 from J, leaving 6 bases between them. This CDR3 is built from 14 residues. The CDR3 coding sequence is TGTGCCACCAGCAGAGATCTTTGGAACACTGAAGCTTTCTTT. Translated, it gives CATSRDLWNTEAFF.

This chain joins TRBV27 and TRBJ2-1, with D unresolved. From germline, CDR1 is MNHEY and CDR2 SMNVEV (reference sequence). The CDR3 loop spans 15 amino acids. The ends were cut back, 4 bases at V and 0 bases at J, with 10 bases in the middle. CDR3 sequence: CASSYRRLSYNEQFF. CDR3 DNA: TGTGCCAGCAGTTACCGGCGGCTCTCCTACAATGAGCAGTTCTTC.

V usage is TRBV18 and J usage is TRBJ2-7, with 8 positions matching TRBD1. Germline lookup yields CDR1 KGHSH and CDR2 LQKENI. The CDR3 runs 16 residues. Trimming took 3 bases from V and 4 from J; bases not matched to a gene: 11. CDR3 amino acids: CASSPTRLDRGYEQYF. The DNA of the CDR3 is TGTGCCAGCTCACCCACGCGGTTAGACAGGGGTTACGAGCAGTACTTC.

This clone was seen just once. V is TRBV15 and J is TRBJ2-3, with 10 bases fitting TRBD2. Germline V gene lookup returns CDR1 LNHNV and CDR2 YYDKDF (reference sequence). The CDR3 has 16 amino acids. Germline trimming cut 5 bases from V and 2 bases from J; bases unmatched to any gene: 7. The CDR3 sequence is CATSVSGGTLTDTQYF. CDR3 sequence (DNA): TGTGCCACCAGCGTTAGCGGGGGGACCCTCACAGATACGCAGTATTTT.

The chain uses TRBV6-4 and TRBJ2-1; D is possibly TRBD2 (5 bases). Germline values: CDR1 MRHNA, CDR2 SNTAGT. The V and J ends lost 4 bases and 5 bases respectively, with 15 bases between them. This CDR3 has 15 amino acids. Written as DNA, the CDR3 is TGTGCCAGCAGTGTGGAAATAGGGAGACACAATGAGCAGTTCTTC. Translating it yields CASSVEIGRHNEQFF.

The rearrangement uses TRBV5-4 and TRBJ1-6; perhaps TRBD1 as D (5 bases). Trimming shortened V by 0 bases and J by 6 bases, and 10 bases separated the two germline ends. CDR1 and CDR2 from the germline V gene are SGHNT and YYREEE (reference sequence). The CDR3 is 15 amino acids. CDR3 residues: CASSLGRALNSPLHF. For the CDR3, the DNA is TGTGCCAGCAGCTTGGGCAGGGCCCTTAATTCACCCCTCCACTTT.

CDR3 coding DNA: TGTGCCAGCAGCTTAGGTACCGGGAAGAGTGAAAAACTGTTTTTT. Translated: CASSLGTGKSEKLFF. The chain links TRBV7-6 to TRBJ1-4; no definite D call. Per germline, CDR1 SGHVS and CDR2 FNYEAQ. The CDR3 runs to 15 residues. Trimming pared 1 base from V and 7 bases from J, leaving 13 bases between.

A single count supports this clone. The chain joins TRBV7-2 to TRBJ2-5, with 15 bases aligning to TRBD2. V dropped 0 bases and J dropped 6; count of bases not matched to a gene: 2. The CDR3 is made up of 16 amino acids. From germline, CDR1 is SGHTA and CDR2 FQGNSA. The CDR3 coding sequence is TGTGCCAGCAGCTTAGCGGGGACTAGCGGGAGGAAGACCCAGTACTTC. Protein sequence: CASSLAGTSGRKTQYF.

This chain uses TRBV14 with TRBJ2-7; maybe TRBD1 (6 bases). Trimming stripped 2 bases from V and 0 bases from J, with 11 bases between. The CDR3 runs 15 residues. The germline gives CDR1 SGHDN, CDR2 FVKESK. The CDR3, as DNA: TGTGCCAGCAGCCAAACGGGACACCTCTCCTACGAGCAGTACTTC. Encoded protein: CASSQTGHLSYEQYF. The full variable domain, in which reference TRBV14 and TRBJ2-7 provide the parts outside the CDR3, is EAGVTQFPSHSVIEKGQTVTLRCDPISGHDNLYWYRRVMGKEIKFLLHFVKESKQDESGMPNNRFLAERTGGTYSTLKVQPAELEDSGVYFCASSQTGHLSYEQYFGPGTRLTVT.

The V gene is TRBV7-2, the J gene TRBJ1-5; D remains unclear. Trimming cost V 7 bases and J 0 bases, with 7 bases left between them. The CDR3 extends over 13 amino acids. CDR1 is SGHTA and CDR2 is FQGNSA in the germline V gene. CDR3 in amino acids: CASTLNSNQPQHF. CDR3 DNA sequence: TGTGCCAGCACCCTAAATAGCAATCAGCCCCAGCATTTT.

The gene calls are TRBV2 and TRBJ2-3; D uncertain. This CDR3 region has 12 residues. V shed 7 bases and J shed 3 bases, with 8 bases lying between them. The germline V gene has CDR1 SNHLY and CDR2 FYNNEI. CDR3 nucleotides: TGTGCCAGCAACGGCGGTACAGATACGCAGTATTTT. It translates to CASNGGTDTQYF.